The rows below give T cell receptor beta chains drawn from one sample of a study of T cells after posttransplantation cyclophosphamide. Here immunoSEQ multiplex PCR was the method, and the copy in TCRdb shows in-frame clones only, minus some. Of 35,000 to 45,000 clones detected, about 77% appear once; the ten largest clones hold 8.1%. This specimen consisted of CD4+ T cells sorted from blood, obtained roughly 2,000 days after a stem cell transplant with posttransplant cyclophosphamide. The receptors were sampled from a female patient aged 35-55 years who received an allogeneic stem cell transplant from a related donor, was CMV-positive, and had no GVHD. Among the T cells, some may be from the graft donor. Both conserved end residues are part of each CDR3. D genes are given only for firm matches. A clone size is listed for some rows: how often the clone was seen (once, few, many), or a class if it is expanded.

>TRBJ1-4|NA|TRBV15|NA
TGTGCCACCAGCAGACCGAGATCCCTTAATGAAAAACTGTTTTTT
CATSRPRSLNEKLFF
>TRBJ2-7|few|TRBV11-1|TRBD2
TGTGCCAGCAGCGGTGGACTAGCGGGGGCCAACTACGAGCAGTACTTC
CASSGGLAGANYEQYF
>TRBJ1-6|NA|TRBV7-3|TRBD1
TGTGCCAGCAGCTTAGGACAGGCTTATAATTCACCCCTCCACTTT
CASSLGQAYNSPLHF
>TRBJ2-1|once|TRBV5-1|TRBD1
TGCGCCAGCAGCTCGGGACCGGGACAGGGGGCAAATGAGCAGTTCTTC
CASSSGPGQGANEQFF
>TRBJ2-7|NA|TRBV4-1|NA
TGCGCCAGCAGCCAAGATGAGGCAGGGACCTACGAGCAGTACTTC
CASSQDEAGTYEQYF
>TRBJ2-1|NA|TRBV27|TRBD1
TGTGCCAGCAAACCTGGGACAGCGTTTTCCTACAATGAGCAGTTCTTC
CASKPGTAFSYNEQFF
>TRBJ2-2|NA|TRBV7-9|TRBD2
TGTGCCAGCAGCTTAGAACTAGCGGGTAGACGGGAGCTGTTTTTT
CASSLELAGRRELFF
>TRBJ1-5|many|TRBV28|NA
TGTGCCAGCAGTTTTATCTCGCAGTCTCAGCCCCAGCATTTT
CASSFISQSQPQHF
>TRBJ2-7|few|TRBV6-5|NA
TGTGCCAGCAGTTACTCGCAGGGGTCCGGGCCTTACGAGCAGTACTTC
CASSYSQGSGPYEQYF
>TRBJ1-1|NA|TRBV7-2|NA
TGTGCCAGCAGCTTAAGTAAGCCCACTGAAGCTTTCTTT
CASSLSKPTEAFF
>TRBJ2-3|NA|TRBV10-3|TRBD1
TGTGCCATCAGTGATTGGACAGGGGGCACAGATACGCAGTATTTT
CAISDWTGGTDTQYF
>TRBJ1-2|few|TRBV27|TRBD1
TGTGCCAGCAGTCCAGGACAGGCTCGAATCTATGGCTACACCTTC
CASSPGQARIYGYTF
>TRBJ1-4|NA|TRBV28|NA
TGTGCCAGCAGTCTAAGGCAGGTGAATGGAAAACTGTTTTTT
CASSLRQVNGKLFF
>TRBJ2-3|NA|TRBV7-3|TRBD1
TGTGCCAGCAGGGGGGACAGCTGGGCAGATACGCAGTATTTT
CASRGDSWADTQYF
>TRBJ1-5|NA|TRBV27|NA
TGTGCCAGCAGTACTCAGGGAAGGGGCAATCAGCCCCAGCATTTT
CASSTQGRGNQPQHF
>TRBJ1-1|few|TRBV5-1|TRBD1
TGCGCCAGCAGCCCGAGGGGACAGCAGAACACTGAAGCTTTCTTT
CASSPRGQQNTEAFF
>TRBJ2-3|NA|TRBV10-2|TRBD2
TGCGCCAGCAGTCCCACTAGCGGGGGGGTCACAGATACGCAGTATTTT
CASSPTSGGVTDTQYF
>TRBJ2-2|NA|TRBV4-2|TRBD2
TGTGCCAGCAGCCGCACTAGCGGGGGGGTTAACACCGGGGAGCTGTTTTTT
CASSRTSGGVNTGELFF
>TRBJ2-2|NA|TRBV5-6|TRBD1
TGTGCCAGCAGCTTGGATCTCGCAGGGGGCACCGGGGAGCTGTTTTTT
CASSLDLAGGTGELFF
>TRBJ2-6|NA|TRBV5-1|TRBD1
TGCGCCAGCAGCGGTGGGGACAGGGTCTACTCTGGGGCCAACGTCCTGACTTTC
CASSGGDRVYSGANVLTF
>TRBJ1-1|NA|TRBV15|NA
TGTGCCACCAGCAGAGGGCAGGGCCGGACTGAAGCTTTCTTT
CATSRGQGRTEAFF
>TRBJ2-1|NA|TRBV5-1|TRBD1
TGCGCCAGCAGCTTGGGGTCCCCGACAGGGTTGCATGAGCAGTTCTTC
CASSLGSPTGLHEQFF
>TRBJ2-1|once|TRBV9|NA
TGTGCCAGCAGCGTAGTAGGGGTGCCCAATGAGCAGTTCTTC
CASSVVGVPNEQFF
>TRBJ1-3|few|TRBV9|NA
TGTGCGACAGGACCCCTACTCTCTGGAAACACCATATATTTT
CATGPLLSGNTIYF
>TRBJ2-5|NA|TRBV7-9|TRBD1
TGTGCCAGCAGCCCAGGGACAGGAGGACAAGAGACCCAGTACTTC
CASSPGTGGQETQYF